Following are 21 T cell receptor beta chains from one sample sequenced in a study of OX40 agonist ivuxolimab in advanced cancers. Assay used: immunoSEQ multiplex PCR; TCRdb lists only in-frame clones, some missing. This table holds around 110,000 clones, around 93% found once. The sample consisted of CD4+ or CD8+ T cells sorted from blood, taken in a trial of the OX40 agonist ivuxolimab. The receptors come from an adult with an advanced solid tumor such as melanoma, head and neck, liver or kidney cancer.

The genes are TRBV7-6 and TRBJ2-3; 7 nucleotides match TRBD2. The CDR3 sequence is 16 residues long. Germline values: CDR1 SGHVS, CDR2 FNYEAQ. With V trimmed by 5 bases and J by 2 bases, 10 bases remained unmatched. CDR3 bases: TGTGCCAGCAGCCCAACCTCCGGGACTATCACAGATACGCAGTATTTT. It codes for CASSPTSGTITDTQYF.

This chain connects TRBV5-1 to TRBJ1-2; 8 bases fit TRBD1. V lost 4 bases and J lost 5; bases outside the gene matches: 10. The germline CDR1 and CDR2 sequences are SGHRS and YFSETQ. There are 15 residues in the CDR3. The CDR3 spells CASSPSTGVEYGYTF. CDR3 DNA: TGCGCCAGCAGCCCGTCGACAGGGGTAGAGTATGGCTACACCTTC. Variable domain in full (rest from reference TRBV5-1 and TRBJ1-2): KAGVTQTPRYLIKTRGQQVTLSCSPISGHRSVSWYQQTPGQGLQFLFEYFSETQRNKGNFPGRFSGRQFSNSRSEMNVSTLELGDSALYLCASSPSTGVEYGYTFGSGTRLTVV.

This chain joins TRBV10-1 and TRBJ2-7, with 11 bases identical to TRBD1. CDR1 and CDR2 (germline): WNHNN, SYGVQD (reference sequence). Trimming cost V 3 bases and J 5 bases; bases outside gene matches: 6. The CDR3 sequence is 15 residues long. CDR3 nucleotides: TGCGCCAGCAGTGAACCTGGACAGGGGGCCCACGAGCAGTACTTC. Protein sequence: CASSEPGQGAHEQYF.

The gene calls are TRBV5-4 and TRBJ2-2, with TRBD2 identical over 7 bases. Germline trimming cut 2 bases from V and 0 bases from J; bases unmatched to any gene: 4. Germline CDR1 is SGHNT and CDR2 is YYREEE (reference sequence). This CDR3 spans 16 amino acids. The CDR3 DNA reads as TGTGCCAGCAGCTTCACTAGCGCTTCGAACACCGGGGAGCTGTTTTTT. It is translated as CASSFTSASNTGELFF.

This chain joins TRBV9 and TRBJ1-6; TRBD1 agrees at 7 bases. Losses at the gene ends were 0 bases for V and 10 bases for J; bases not matched to a gene: 10. CDR1 and CDR2 from the germline V gene are SGDLS and YYNGEE. The CDR3 has 16 amino acids. CDR3 amino acids: CASSVGQGGMGSPLHF. DNA for the CDR3: TGTGCCAGCAGCGTAGGACAGGGAGGGATGGGCTCACCCCTCCACTTT.

The CDR3 here is CASSKGFRTKGALGYTF. The CDR3 bases are TGTGCCAGCAGCAAAGGCTTTAGGACGAAAGGTGCCTTGGGCTACACCTTC. The rearrangement uses TRBV21-1 and TRBJ1-2. TRBV21-1 is marked as a pseudogene. The CDR3 has 17 amino acids.

In its sample, this clone was seen once. The chain couples TRBV5-1 to TRBJ2-7, with TRBD1 matching 9 bases. The J segment lost 4 bases and the V segment lost 3 bases, leaving 11 bases of the junction unmatched. This CDR3 comprises 16 residues. CDR1 is SGHRS, CDR2 YFSETQ, per germline. CDR3 bases: TGCGCCAGCAGCTGGTCGGAACAGGGGGCACGGTACGAGCAGTACTTC. It specifies CASSWSEQGARYEQYF.

The chain is built from TRBV12-5 and TRBJ2-7, with 10 positions matching TRBD2. Germline CDR1 LGHNT, CDR2 FRNRAP. CDR3 size: 18 residues. V lost 0 bases and J lost 0; bases outside the gene matches: 8. CDR3 residues: CASGLVTLAGGYSYEQYF. Written as DNA, the CDR3 is TGTGCTAGTGGTTTGGTGACTTTAGCGGGAGGCTACTCCTACGAGCAGTACTTC.

The rearrangement links TRBV28 to TRBJ1-3, with D possibly matching TRBD1 (5 bases). CDR1 is MDHEN, CDR2 SYDVKM, per germline. This CDR3 spans 16 amino acids. V lost 0 bases, J lost 0 bases, and 9 bases lay in between. The CDR3 nucleotides are TGTGCCAGCAGTTTATGGGACACCTCCTCTGGAAACACCATATATTTT. It encodes CASSLWDTSSGNTIYF.

This sequence joins TRBV7-2 and TRBJ2-3, with D perhaps TRBD2 (6 bases). V was shortened by 2 bases and J by 1 base, with 7 bases between the two germline ends. The germline CDR1 and CDR2 sequences are SGHTA and FQGNSA. The CDR3 runs 14 residues. For the CDR3, the DNA is TGTGCCAGCAGCTTATCTAGCGGCACAGATACGCAGTATTTT. It encodes CASSLSSGTDTQYF.

This sequence joins TRBV27 and TRBJ1-2; TRBD1 is a possible D gene (5 bases). Between the trimmed V and J ends, which lost 4 bases and 0 bases, there was a span of 18 bases. The length of the CDR3 is 17 residues. Per the germline V gene, CDR1 is MNHEY and CDR2 is SMNVEV (reference sequence). The CDR3 loop is CASSSTEAPSSNYGYTF. The CDR3 DNA follows: TGTGCCAGCAGTTCGACAGAGGCCCCCTCCTCTAACTATGGCTACACCTTC.

The J gene is TRBJ1-2, the V gene TRBV10-2; 10 positions agree with TRBD1. CDR3 length: 14 amino acids. Germline V gene sequence: CDR1 WSHSY, CDR2 SAAADI. J was trimmed by 6 bases and V by 4 bases; bases with no gene match: 5. CDR3 in amino acids: CASSGRQGADGYTF. In nucleotides, the CDR3 is TGCGCCAGCAGTGGCCGACAGGGGGCAGATGGCTACACCTTC.

V usage is TRBV5-1 and J usage is TRBJ1-6; 9 bases line up with TRBD1. The trim removed 2 bases at V and 6 bases at J, leaving 6 bases unmatched. The germline V gene encodes CDR1 SGHRS and CDR2 YFSETQ. This CDR3 spans 16 amino acids. The DNA of the CDR3 is TGCGCCAGCAGCTTATCCCTGACAGGGGGTAATTCACCCCTCCACTTT. Encoded protein: CASSLSLTGGNSPLHF.

This clone was recorded only once. This chain links TRBV30 with TRBJ2-7; D unresolved. Trimming took off 6 bases at V and 7 bases at J, with 4 bases between the two ends. The CDR3 extends over 8 amino acids. The germline V gene has CDR1 GTSNPN and CDR2 SVGIG (reference sequence). CDR3 sequence: CACGEQYF. As DNA, the CDR3 is TGTGCCTGTGGGGAGCAGTACTTC.

V is TRBV28 and J is TRBJ2-7; D uncertain. The CDR3 is made up of 13 amino acids. Trimming took 7 bases from V and 5 from J, leaving 15 bases between them. Germline V gives CDR1 MDHEN, CDR2 SYDVKM. CDR3 protein: CASNTALGHEQYF. DNA for the CDR3: TGTGCCAGCAACACTGCTCTAGGGCACGAGCAGTACTTC.

The genes are TRBV6-4 and TRBJ2-7; possible D gene TRBD1, 5 bases. This CDR3 is 13 amino acids long. Germline V gene lookup returns CDR1 MRHNA and CDR2 SNTAGT. Trimming took off 5 bases at V and 4 bases at J, with 12 bases between the two ends. CDR3 residues: CASSTIQGYEQYF. CDR3 nucleotide sequence: TGTGCCAGCAGTACAATCCAGGGATACGAGCAGTACTTC.

As regards this clone: Within the sample, other DNA sequences also encode this same CDR3. The chain employs TRBV28 and TRBJ2-7, with unresolved D. V dropped 5 bases and J dropped 5 bases, with 10 bases sitting between them. This CDR3 comprises 12 residues. The germline V gene encodes CDR1 MDHEN and CDR2 SYDVKM. CDR3 DNA sequence: TGTGCCAGCAGTCCCCCCCGCGACGAGCAGTACTTC. Translation: CASSPPRDEQYF.

This clone was recorded once. This chain joins TRBV30 and TRBJ1-1, with a tentative D call TRBD1 (5 bases). Germline assignment: CDR1 GTSNPN and CDR2 SVGIG (reference sequence). V was trimmed by 1 base and J by 6 bases, leaving 12 bases between them. The CDR3 runs 13 residues. Written as DNA, the CDR3 is TGTGCCTGGAGTGCCCTGGAGGGGTCTGAAGCTTTCTTT. Its protein product is CAWSALEGSEAFF.

This sequence joins TRBV7-6 and TRBJ1-1; the match to TRBD1 covers 7 bases. From germline, CDR1 is SGHVS and CDR2 FNYEAQ. The J segment lost 6 bases and the V segment lost 5 bases, leaving 15 bases of the junction unmatched. The CDR3 length is 16 residues. This CDR3 reads CASSAGGWGGKAEAFF. The CDR3 DNA sequence: TGTGCCAGCAGCGCAGGGGGTTGGGGCGGGAAGGCTGAAGCTTTCTTT.

The V call is TRBV4-3, the J call TRBJ2-7, with D possibly matching TRBD1 (6 bases). Trimming cost V 2 bases and J 5 bases, with 13 bases left between them. CDR1 LGHNA and CDR2 YSLEER come from the germline V gene. This CDR3 spans 14 amino acids. In DNA form, the CDR3 reads TGCGCCAGCAGCCAATCCCGGACAGCCCACGAGCAGTACTTC. The encoded protein is CASSQSRTAHEQYF.

The CDR3 sequence is CASSDSFGGAGYSGEQYF. DNA for the CDR3: TGTGCCAGCAGTGATTCCTTCGGGGGGGCAGGGTATTCGGGCGAGCAGTACTTC. The gene calls are TRBV25-1 and TRBJ2-7, with TRBD2 matching over 8 bases. The CDR3 loop spans 18 amino acids. CDR1 and CDR2 (germline): MGHDK, SYGVNS. Trimming at V came to 3 bases and at J to 6 bases, leaving 19 bases not matched to a gene.